Listed below are T cell receptor beta chains from one sample, sequenced in a study of T cells in Graves' hyperthyroidism and ophthalmopathy. TCRdb itself ran the multiplex PCR reads through MiXCR, one entry per CDR3 protein. The sample carries around 420,000 distinct CDR3 sequences, more than 15% recorded once. The sample was blood. The source of these receptors is a woman aged 18-30 years with Graves' hyperthyroidism. Each CDR3 is given with its conserved first and last residue. The D gene is left open where the match is weak. Some rows have no size entry. The others give once, few or many, or a class for an expanded clone.

cdr3_aa	cdr3_nt	v_call	j_call	cdr3_length	clone_size	d_call
CASSFNGYQETQYF	TGTGCCAGCAGCTTTAACGGGTACCAAGAGACCCAGTACTTC	TRBV7-9	TRBJ2-5	14	many	.
CASSEAGFGTQYF	TGTGCCAGCAGTGAAGCAGGTTTCGGGACCCAGTACTTC	TRBV6-1	TRBJ2-5	13	many	.
CAISGGGSNYGYTF	TGTGCCATCAGTGGGGGGGGCTCTAACTATGGCTACACCTTC	TRBV10-3	TRBJ1-2	14	few	.
CASSPPGPQRNEQFF	TGTGCCAGCAGCCCACCGGGACCCCAAAGGAATGAGCAGTTCTTC	TRBV12-3/TRBV12-4	TRBJ2-1	15	many	.
CSVEDLPSGDRETQYF	TGCAGCGTTGAAGATCTGCCTAGCGGGGACAGAGAGACCCAGTACTTC	TRBV29-1	TRBJ2-5	16	many	TRBD2
CSASRGGVTGELFF	TGCAGTGCTAGCCGCGGGGGGGTCACCGGGGAGCTGTTTTTT	TRBV20-1	TRBJ2-2	14	many	TRBD2
CASSQDNIGQFF	TGCGCCAGCAGCCAAGATAACATCGGGCAGTTCTTC	TRBV4-1	TRBJ2-1	12	few	.
CASSLGGLAGGSRETQCF	TGTGCCAGCAGCTTAGGCGGACTGGCGGGGGGATCAAGGGAGACCCAGTGCTTC	TRBV11-2	TRBJ2-5	18	many	TRBD2
CSVTGTQNGYTF	TGCAGCGTTACCGGGACACAAAATGGCTACACCTTC	TRBV29-1	TRBJ1-2	12	.	.
CASTRTSERTDTQYF	TGTGCCAGCACCCGGACTAGCGAAAGGACAGATACGCAGTATTTT	TRBV2	TRBJ2-3	15	many	TRBD2
CASSVAIAGGYNEQFF	TGTGCCAGCAGCGTAGCTATAGCGGGAGGGTACAATGAGCAGTTCTTC	TRBV9	TRBJ2-1	16	few	TRBD2
CASREGDTGELFF	TGTGCCAGCCGGGAGGGGGACACCGGGGAGCTGTTTTTT	TRBV7-2	TRBJ2-2	13	.	TRBD2
CASSLDRKRGGPDEQFF	TGTGCCAGCAGCTTAGATCGCAAGCGGGGGGGCCCCGATGAGCAGTTCTTC	TRBV11-2	TRBJ2-1	17	many	TRBD2
CASSREWKHEQYF	TGTGCCAGCAGCCGCGAATGGAAGCACGAGCAGTACTTC	TRBV7-2	TRBJ2-7	13	many	.
CASSSPGQGATNEKLFF	TGTGCCAGCAGTTCTCCGGGACAGGGGGCAACTAATGAAAAACTGTTTTTT	TRBV6-9	TRBJ1-4	17	.	TRBD1
CASSLSGGLLYNEQFF	TGTGCCAGCAGTTTGAGCGGGGGCCTACTCTACAATGAGCAGTTCTTC	TRBV27	TRBJ2-1	16	many	TRBD2
CASTSLFYPNYGYTF	TGTGCCAGCACCTCTCTGTTCTATCCAAACTATGGCTACACCTTC	TRBV27	TRBJ1-2	15	many	.
CASSLAGAEETQYF	TGTGCCAGCAGTTTAGCGGGCGCAGAAGAGACCCAGTACTTC	TRBV12-3/TRBV12-4	TRBJ2-5	14	many	.
CASSETGRTYEQHF	TGCGCCAGCAGCGAGACAGGCCGGACCTACGAGCAGCACTTC	TRBV5-1	TRBJ2-7	14	.	.
CASNIAGGNYEQHF	TGTGCCAGCAATATAGCGGGGGGCAACTACGAGCAGCACTTC	TRBV6-2/TRBV6-3	TRBJ2-7	14	few	TRBD2
CASSQDSGRSNQPQHF	TGCGCCAGCAGCCAAGATTCGGGGCGCAGCAATCAGCCCCAGCATTTT	TRBV4-1	TRBJ1-5	16	few	.
CASSYSNRGVYGYTF	TGTGCCAGCAGTTACTCGAACAGGGGGGTCTATGGCTACACCTTC	TRBV6-5	TRBJ1-2	15	many	TRBD1
CASSMTGNQPQHF	TGTGCCAGTAGTATGACAGGGAACCAGCCCCAGCATTTT	TRBV19	TRBJ1-5	13	many	TRBD1
CASSSLRGLSSYEQYF	TGTGCCAGCAGCTCCCTGAGGGGGTTGAGCTCCTACGAGCAGTACTTC	TRBV11-2	TRBJ2-7	16	.	.
CASSLAGAAYNEQFF	TGCGCCAGCAGCTTAGCGGGAGCGGCCTACAATGAGCAGTTCTTC	TRBV5-1	TRBJ2-1	15	many	TRBD2
CASSLSAGETQYF	TGTGCCAGCAGCTTATCCGCAGGGGAGACCCAGTACTTC	TRBV7-9	TRBJ2-5	13	many	.
CASSPRTSGRGPEQFF	TGTGCCAGCTCACCCAGGACTAGCGGGAGGGGGCCTGAGCAGTTCTTC	TRBV18	TRBJ2-1	16	many	TRBD2
CASTRTSGGRRETQYF	TGTGCCAGCACCCGGACTAGCGGGGGGAGGCGGGAGACCCAGTACTTC	TRBV6-1	TRBJ2-5	16	.	TRBD2
CASSPSGTEQFF	TGTGCCAGCAGCCCGTCAGGGACTGAGCAGTTCTTC	TRBV3-1	TRBJ2-1	12	many	.
CASSPLRDRGNTGELFF	TGTGCCAGCTCACCACTCCGGGACAGGGGGAACACCGGGGAGCTGTTTTTT	TRBV18	TRBJ2-2	17	.	TRBD1
CASRLYRGNQPQHF	TGTGCCAGCAGACTATACAGGGGCAATCAGCCCCAGCATTTT	TRBV6-1	TRBJ1-5	14	.	.
CASRLRGVNNEQFF	TGTGCCAGCAGACTAAGGGGGGTTAACAATGAGCAGTTCTTC	TRBV6-1	TRBJ2-1	14	many	.
CASSPRGISGEKLFF	TGTGCCAGCAGTCCTAGAGGGATCTCAGGTGAAAAACTGTTTTTT	TRBV12-3/TRBV12-4	TRBJ1-4	15	many	.
CASSGTGTSGGADEQFF	TGCGCCAGCAGCGGTACCGGGACTAGCGGGGGGGCCGATGAGCAGTTCTTC	TRBV5-1	TRBJ2-1	17	few	TRBD2
CASSLVLGGELFF	TGTGCCAGCAGCTTAGTTCTGGGCGGGGAGCTGTTTTTT	TRBV11-2	TRBJ2-2	13	many	.
CSARDRTSGGRGRNEQFF	TGCAGTGCTAGAGATAGGACTAGCGGGGGGCGGGGTCGCAATGAGCAGTTCTTC	TRBV20-1	TRBJ2-1	18	many	TRBD2
CSATSPATYEQYF	TGCAGTGCTACCTCCCCAGCTACCTACGAGCAGTACTTC	TRBV20-1	TRBJ2-7	13	many	.
CASRPGQSSYEQYF	TGTGCCAGCAGACCCGGACAGAGCTCCTACGAGCAGTACTTC	TRBV12-3/TRBV12-4	TRBJ2-7	14	.	.
CASSYWRGAQETQYF	TGTGCCAGCAGTTACTGGCGGGGGGCCCAAGAGACCCAGTACTTC	TRBV6-6	TRBJ2-5	15	few	TRBD2